This entry describes one T cell receptor beta chain. This record belongs to a study of T cell changes during pregnancy in multiple sclerosis. Libraries were prepared by immunoSEQ multiplex PCR; TCRdb keeps only in-frame clonotypes and omits some of them. The table includes around 21,000 clones, less than 90% detected once. The receptor comes from a female donor in good health, enrolled as a control in a pregnancy study. Sequenced here: CD8+ T cells from peripheral blood mononuclear cells, sampled after pregnancy.

This CDR3 reads CAWSVVGLAGDEQFF. In DNA, the CDR3 is TGTGCCTGGAGTGTTGTAGGACTAGCGGGTGATGAGCAGTTCTTC. This rearrangement joins TRBV30 to TRBJ2-1; 11 bases are shared with TRBD2. The V gene's germline CDR1 is GTSNPN and CDR2 SVGIG (reference sequence). After removal of 0 bases from V and 8 bases from J, the junction contained 6 bases not matched to a gene. The CDR3 length is 15 residues. Using reference TRBV30 and TRBJ2-1 for the parts outside the CDR3, the full variable domain is SQTIHQWPATLVQPVGSPLSLECTVEGTSNPNLYWYRQAAGRGLQLLFYSVGIGQISSEVPQNLSASRPQDRQFILSSKKLLLSDSGFYLCAWSVVGLAGDEQFFGPGTRLTVL.